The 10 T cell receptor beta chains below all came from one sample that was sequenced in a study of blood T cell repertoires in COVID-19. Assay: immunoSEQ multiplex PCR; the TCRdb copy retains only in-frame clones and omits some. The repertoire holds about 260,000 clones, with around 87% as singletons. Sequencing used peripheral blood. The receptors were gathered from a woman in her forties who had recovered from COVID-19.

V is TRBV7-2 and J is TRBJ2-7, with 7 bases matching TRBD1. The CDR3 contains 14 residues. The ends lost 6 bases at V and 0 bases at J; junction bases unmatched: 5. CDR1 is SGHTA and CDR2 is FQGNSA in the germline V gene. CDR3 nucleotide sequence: TGTGCCAGCAGTTCGACAGGGACCTCCTACGAGCAGTACTTC. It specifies CASSSTGTSYEQYF.

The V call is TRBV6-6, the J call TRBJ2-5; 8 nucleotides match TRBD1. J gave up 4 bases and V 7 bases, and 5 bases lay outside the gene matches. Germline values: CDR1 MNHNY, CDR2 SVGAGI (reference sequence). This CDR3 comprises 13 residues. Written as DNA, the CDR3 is TGTGCCAGCACCCAAGACAGGGGAGAGACCCAGTACTTC. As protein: CASTQDRGETQYF.

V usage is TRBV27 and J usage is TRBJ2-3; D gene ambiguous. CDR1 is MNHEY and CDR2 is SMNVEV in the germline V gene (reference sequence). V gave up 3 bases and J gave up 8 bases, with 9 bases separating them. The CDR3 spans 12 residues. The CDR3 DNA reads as TGTGCCAGCAGTTTCGTGCGGAGTACGCAGTATTTT. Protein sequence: CASSFVRSTQYF.

DNA for the CDR3: TGTGCCAGCAGTTTATGGGTGGCTAGCGGGGGAACAGATACGCAGTATTTT. Translated, it gives CASSLWVASGGTDTQYF. The J gene is TRBJ2-3, the V gene TRBV28; 10 bases line up with TRBD2. V lost 0 bases to trimming and J lost 3 bases; unmatched junction nucleotides: 6. The length of the CDR3 is 17 residues. Germline assignment: CDR1 MDHEN and CDR2 SYDVKM.

CDR3 coding DNA: TGTGCCTGGATCCCCACAGCGGGGGAGACAGATACGCAGTATTTT. It is translated as CAWIPTAGETDTQYF. The chain recombines TRBV30 with TRBJ2-3; 8 nucleotides line up with TRBD2. The CDR3 is 15 amino acids. V was clipped by 4 bases and J by 3 bases; unmatched bases: 9. Germline V gene lookup returns CDR1 GTSNPN and CDR2 SVGIG (reference sequence).

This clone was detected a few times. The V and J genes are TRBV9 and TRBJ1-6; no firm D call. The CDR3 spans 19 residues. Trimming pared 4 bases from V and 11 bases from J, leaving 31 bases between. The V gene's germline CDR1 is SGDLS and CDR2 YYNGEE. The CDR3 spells CASSLGWVSTLNWFPPLHF. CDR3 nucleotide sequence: TGTGCCAGCAGCCTCGGGTGGGTTTCGACTCTAAATTGGTTCCCACCCCTCCACTTT.

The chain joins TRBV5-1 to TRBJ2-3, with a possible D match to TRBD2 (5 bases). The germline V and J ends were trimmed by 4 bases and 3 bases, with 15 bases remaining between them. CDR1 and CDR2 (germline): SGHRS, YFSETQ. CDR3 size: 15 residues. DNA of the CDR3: TGCGCCAGCAGCCCGGGGTCGATGGGGACAGATACGCAGTATTTT. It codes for CASSPGSMGTDTQYF.

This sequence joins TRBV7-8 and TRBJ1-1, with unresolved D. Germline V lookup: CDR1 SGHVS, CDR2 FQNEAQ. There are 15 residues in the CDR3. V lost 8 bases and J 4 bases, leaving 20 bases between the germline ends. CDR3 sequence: CASRSSGGRGTEAFF. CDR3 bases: TGTGCCAGCCGCTCCAGCGGAGGGCGGGGCACTGAAGCTTTCTTT.

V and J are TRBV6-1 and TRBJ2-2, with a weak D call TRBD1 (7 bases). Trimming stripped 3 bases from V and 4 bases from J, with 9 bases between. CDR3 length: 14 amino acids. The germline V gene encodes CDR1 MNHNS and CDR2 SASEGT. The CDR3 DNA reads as TGTGCCAGCAGTGAGCAGGGGGGCACCGGGGAGCTGTTTTTT. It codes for CASSEQGGTGELFF.

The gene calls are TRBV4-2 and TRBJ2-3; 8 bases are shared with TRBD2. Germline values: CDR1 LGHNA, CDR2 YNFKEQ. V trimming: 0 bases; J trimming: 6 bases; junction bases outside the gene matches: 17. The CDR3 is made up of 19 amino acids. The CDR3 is CASSQDRFGRGGAGDTQYF. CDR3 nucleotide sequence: TGTGCCAGCAGCCAAGATCGGTTTGGACGGGGGGGGGCAGGGGATACGCAGTATTTT.